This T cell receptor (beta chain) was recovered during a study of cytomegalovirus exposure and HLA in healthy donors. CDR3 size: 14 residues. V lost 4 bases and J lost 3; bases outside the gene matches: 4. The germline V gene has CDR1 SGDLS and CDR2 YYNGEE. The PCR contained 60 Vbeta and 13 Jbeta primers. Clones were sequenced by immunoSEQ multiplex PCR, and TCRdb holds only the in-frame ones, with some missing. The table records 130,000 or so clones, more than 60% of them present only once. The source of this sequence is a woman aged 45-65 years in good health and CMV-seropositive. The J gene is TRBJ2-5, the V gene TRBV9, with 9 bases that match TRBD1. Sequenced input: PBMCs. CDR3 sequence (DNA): TGTGCCAGCAGCTCCCGGACAGGGGAAGAGACCCAGTACTTC. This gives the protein CASSSRTGEETQYF.